These 5 T cell receptor beta chains were sequenced from one sample in a study of T cell repertoires in cytomegalovirus infection (dated by TCRdb to about 2019). The instrument given in TCRdb is Illumina HiSeq 1500. The public sequencing data were trimmed at Q25 with fastp and processed into clonotypes with MiXCR by TCRdb, which kept only in-frame beta chains. Each CDR3 protein gets just one entry, which takes the most common genes and DNA from the rows behind it. The sample table contains under 350,000 distinct CDR3 sequences; only one count was recorded for roughly a fifth of them. The ten largest clones add up to about 21% of the sample. The label giving this sample's treatment or condition can be read as: in vitro stimulation with specific CMV peptide epitopes to enrich CMV-specific T cells. For these TCRs, the target antigens are not known. The input for sequencing was cultured PBMCs, taken from culture after CMV antigen stimulation. These receptors came from a human donor in good health (CMV status not recorded). Some clones in this sample may be carry-over from other donors' samples.

This clonotype was counted at least ten times. This sequence joins TRBV7-2 and TRBJ2-3; no clear D gene. Trimming removed 2 bases from V and 1 base from J, with 10 bases in between. Germline lookup yields CDR1 SGHTA and CDR2 FQGNSA. The CDR3 has 15 residues. This CDR3 reads CASSLSVSRTDTQYF. DNA of the CDR3: TGTGCCAGCAGCTTAAGCGTCTCACGCACAGATACGCAGTATTTT.

This clonotype occurred a few times. This chain links TRBV9 with TRBJ1-1; tentatively, D is TRBD1 (6 bases). The CDR3 has 16 residues. Germline V lookup: CDR1 SGDLS, CDR2 YYNGEE. The V and J ends lost 4 bases and 6 bases respectively, with 22 bases between them. CDR3 amino acids: CASSRQNRELGPEAFF. The CDR3 DNA reads as TGTGCCAGCAGCCGACAGAACAGGGAATTGGGACCTGAAGCTTTCTTT. The variable domain in full, with the rest retrieved from reference TRBV9 and TRBJ1-1, is DSGVTQTPKHLITATGQRVTLRCSPRSGDLSVYWYQQSLDQGLQFLIQYYNGEERAKGNILERFSAQQFPDLHSELNLSSLELGDSALYFCASSRQNRELGPEAFFGQGTRLTVV.

This clonotype appeared many times. The chain employs TRBV7-2 and TRBJ2-3, with TRBD1 as a possible D gene (6 bases). Trimming removed 1 base at V and 4 bases at J, with 12 bases between. CDR3 length: 15 amino acids. Germline CDR1 SGHTA, CDR2 FQGNSA. The CDR3 region is CASSLVKGVADTQYF. As DNA, the CDR3 is TGTGCCAGCAGCTTAGTTAAGGGGGTTGCAGATACGCAGTATTTT.

Many counts were recorded for this clonotype. The gene calls are TRBV7-2 and TRBJ2-3, with D unresolved. The germline CDR1 and CDR2 sequences are SGHTA and FQGNSA. V lost 5 bases and J lost 4, with 10 bases in between. This CDR3 comprises 13 residues. The CDR3 spells CASSTFDSDTQYF. The DNA for the CDR3 is TGTGCCAGCAGCACCTTTGACTCAGATACGCAGTATTTT.

V usage is TRBV19 and J usage is TRBJ2-1; D unresolved. With 0 bases removed from V and 12 bases from J, the gap between germline ends came to 18 bases. The CDR3 totals 15 residues. Germline V lookup: CDR1 LNHDA, CDR2 SQIVND (reference sequence). In DNA, the CDR3 is TGTGCCAGTAGTATAGATGCCCAACAAGGGCCTAGGCAGTTCTTC. It translates to CASSIDAQQGPRQFF.